Listed here are 9 T cell receptor beta chains from one sample, sequenced in a study of Tregs in tolerant kidney transplant recipients. Libraries were prepared by immunoSEQ multiplex PCR; TCRdb keeps only in-frame clonotypes and omits some of them. The sample includes around 2,600 clones. FACS sorting followed an approximately 6-day coculture of CFSE-labeled recipient PBMCs with irradiated graft donor PBMCs. For these TCRs, the target antigens are not known. Here the sequenced sample was CD8+ T cells from blood cultured with allogeneic cells, taken before the transplant. The receptors were sampled from a human patient who received a combined kidney and bone marrow transplant.

Details on this clone: From the germline J gene comes the end of the CDR3, since the read stops 3 residues before it. V gene TRBV27 combines with J gene TRBJ2-1, with D perhaps TRBD2 (6 bases). The CDR3 runs 13 residues. V lost 4 bases and J lost 7, with 11 bases in between. From germline, CDR1 is MNHEY and CDR2 SMNVEV (reference sequence). The part of the CDR3 DNA that was read is TGTGCCAGCAGTTCGGGGGTGGCAAATGAG. Encoded protein: CASSSGVANE. The CDR3 in its entirety is CASSSGVANEQFF.

This CDR3 is CASSRRDYPSTDTQYF. The CDR3 DNA, read in part, is TGTGCCAGCAGTCGCAGGGACTACCCAAGCACAGATACG. The chain has TRBV6-2 or TRBV6-3 and TRBJ2-3, with 7 nucleotides matching TRBD2. The observed sequence ends 3 residues before the CDR3 terminus, with the missing tail filled in from the germline J gene. Looked up from germline, CDR1 is MNHEY and CDR2 is SVGEGT. The CDR3 has 16 residues. The ends lost 5 bases at V and 0 bases at J; junction bases unmatched: 8.

As concerns this clone: The CDR3 extends 3 residues past the end of the read, so its final part is completed from the germline J gene. This chain uses TRBV19 with TRBJ2-7; a weak D match, TRBD1 (5 bases). CDR1 and CDR2 from the germline V gene are LNHDA and SQIVND (reference sequence). Trimming left V 4 bases short and J 1 base short, with 20 bases between. The CDR3 consists of 17 residues. The CDR3 loop reads CASSTSVARTSSYEQYF. Incomplete CDR3 DNA: TGTGCCAGTAGTACGAGTGTGGCTCGGACATCATCCTACGAG.

About this clone: The read gets to within 3 residues of the CDR3 end, and the germline J gene fills in the rest. The V and J genes are TRBV7-8 and TRBJ2-7; D perhaps matches TRBD2 (5 bases). The CDR3 runs to 15 residues. The V end was cut by 2 bases, the J end by 3 bases, with 14 bases between. Germline V CDR1 and CDR2: SGHVS, FQNEAQ. CDR3 residues: CASSLRPGFGYEQYF. The part of the CDR3 DNA that was read is TGTGCCAGCAGCTTAAGACCGGGGTTCGGCTACGAG.

On this clone: The DNA ends 3 residues before the CDR3 does, and the rest of the CDR3 is filled in from the germline J gene. V gene TRBV4-1 combines with J gene TRBJ2-3; 7 bases line up with TRBD1. Germline loops: CDR1 MGHRA, CDR2 YSYEKL. After removal of 4 bases from V and 2 bases from J, the junction contained 9 bases not matched to a gene. The CDR3 has 16 amino acids. The CDR3 is CASSPYLGGSTDTQYF. The sequenced part of the CDR3 DNA is TGCGCCAGCAGCCCCTATCTAGGGGGCTCCACAGATACG.

With respect to this clone: The DNA ends 3 residues before the CDR3 does, and the rest of the CDR3 is filled in from the germline J gene. The chain couples TRBV5-8 to TRBJ2-7; 7 positions match TRBD1. Per the germline V gene, CDR1 is SGHTS and CDR2 is YDEGEE. V dropped 2 bases and J dropped 3; count of bases not matched to a gene: 8. The CDR3 sequence is 15 residues long. This chain's CDR3 is CASSFKGAALYEQYF. The DNA read from the CDR3 is TGTGCCAGCAGCTTTAAGGGGGCCGCCCTCTACGAG.

Points on this clone: From the germline J gene comes the end of the CDR3, since the read stops 3 residues before it. The chain links TRBV5-1 to TRBJ1-1; D not resolved. The V end lost 4 bases, the J end lost 1 base, and 20 bases lay between the germline ends. The germline CDR1 and CDR2 sequences are SGHRS and YFSETQ. This CDR3 contains 17 residues. CDR3 amino acids: CASSGGSQPTPNTEAFF. The CDR3 DNA, read in part, is TGCGCCAGCAGCGGCGGAAGCCAACCTACACCGAACACTGAA.

This clone shows up as medium-sized by frequency. Sequencing ends 3 residues short of the CDR3 end; the germline J gene provides the rest. The chain couples TRBV19 to TRBJ2-1, with a possible D match to TRBD2 (6 bases). The CDR3 is 12 amino acids. Germline V lookup: CDR1 LNHDA, CDR2 SQIVND (reference sequence). Trimming shortened V by 3 bases and J by 9 bases, and 9 bases separated the two germline ends. The covered CDR3 bases are TGTGCCAGTAGTATGGGGGGAGGTGAG. Protein sequence: CASSMGGGE. The whole CDR3 is CASSMGGGEQFF.

This clone is labeled medium-sized based on frequency. The CDR3 is cut off 3 residues early in the read; its end comes from the germline J gene. This sequence joins TRBV6-2 or TRBV6-3 and TRBJ2-1, with a possible D match to TRBD2 (6 bases). CDR1 MNHEY and CDR2 SVGEGT come from the germline V gene. The CDR3 is 13 residues long. Trimming took off 8 bases at V and 2 bases at J, with 10 bases between the two ends. Partial CDR3 DNA: TGTGCCAGCGGATGGACTACCTACAATGAG. Its protein is CASGWTTYNE. Given in full, the CDR3 is CASGWTTYNEQFF.